Shown below are 29 T cell receptor beta chains from a single sample sequenced in a study of a mutant IDH1 vaccine in newly diagnosed glioma. Some clones are missing from TCRdb's copy, which holds only in-frame ones; the method was immunoSEQ multiplex PCR. The table shows approximately 67,000 clones, with around four fifths occurring only once. This sample's time point: baseline, week 1 (first vaccination visit). Indicated treatment: pre-vaccination baseline after standard-of-care therapy. The source material was peripheral blood mononuclear cells (PBMCs), sampled from a glioma patient treated with radiotherapy, temozolomide or both. The receptors were gathered from a woman aged 18-29 years with glioma. Some clones in this sample may be carry-over from other donors' samples.

This chain uses TRBV2 with TRBJ2-7, with TRBD1 matching 8 bases. Trimming removed 5 bases from V and 3 bases from J; junction bases left unmatched: 6. CDR3 length: 14 residues. CDR1 is SNHLY, CDR2 FYNNEI, per germline. The CDR3 DNA reads as TGTGCCAGCAGTCCCGGACAGGGCCACTACGAGCAGTACTTC. Protein: CASSPGQGHYEQYF.

The chain uses TRBV5-5 and TRBJ1-4; D is ambiguous. The V gene lost 0 bases and the J gene lost 7 bases, with 10 bases spanning the gap. The germline CDR1 and CDR2 sequences are SGHKS and YYEKEE (reference sequence). The CDR3 contains 14 residues. CDR3 sequence (DNA): TGTGCCAGCAGCTTGGGAGGGATTTCTGAAAAACTGTTTTTT. Translating it yields CASSLGGISEKLFF. Looking up the rest from reference TRBV5-5 and TRBJ1-4 gives the full variable domain: DAGVTQSPTHLIKTRGQQVTLRCSPISGHKSVSWYQQVLGQGPQFIFQYYEKEERGRGNFPDRFSARQFPNYSSELNVNALLLGDSALYLCASSLGGISEKLFFGSGTQLSVL.

V usage is TRBV27 and J usage is TRBJ1-6, with D uncertain. The CDR3 is made up of 15 amino acids. The germline V gene encodes CDR1 MNHEY and CDR2 SMNVEV (reference sequence). Trimming shortened V by 2 bases and J by 6 bases, and 11 bases separated the two germline ends. In nucleotides, the CDR3 is TGTGCCAGCAGTTTAGGGGAAATGGTTAATTCACCCCTCCACTTT. This gives the protein CASSLGEMVNSPLHF.

The chain recombines TRBV14 with TRBJ1-6; D is undetermined. V gave up 2 bases and J gave up 0 bases, with 5 bases separating them. CDR1 is SGHDN and CDR2 is FVKESK in the germline V gene. The CDR3 totals 15 residues. In nucleotides, the CDR3 is TGTGCCAGCAGCCAATGGAGCTCCTATAATTCACCCCTCCACTTT. It is translated as CASSQWSSYNSPLHF. The full variable domain, completed using reference TRBV14 and TRBJ1-6, is EAGVTQFPSHSVIEKGQTVTLRCDPISGHDNLYWYRRVMGKEIKFLLHFVKESKQDESGMPNNRFLAERTGGTYSTLKVQPAELEDSGVYFCASSQWSSYNSPLHFGNGTRLTVT.

The gene calls are TRBV7-2 and TRBJ2-1, with TRBD2 identical over 7 bases. The CDR3 sequence is 15 residues long. Germline values: CDR1 SGHTA, CDR2 FQGNSA. V lost 0 bases, J lost 3 bases, and 2 bases stayed unmatched. The CDR3 DNA reads as TGTGCCAGCAGCTTAGCTAGCGGGCTCTACAATGAGCAGTTCTTC. Protein: CASSLASGLYNEQFF.

The CDR3 is CASSGDGKNIQYF. CDR3 DNA: TGTGCCAGCAGCGGGGACGGCAAAAACATTCAGTACTTC. The chain links TRBV2 to TRBJ2-4, with D perhaps being TRBD1 or TRBD2 (5 bases each). The V gene lost 6 bases and the J gene lost 3 bases, with 9 bases spanning the gap. Germline values: CDR1 SNHLY, CDR2 FYNNEI. The CDR3 is 13 amino acids.

The chain combines TRBV5-4 with TRBJ2-4; unclear D gene. The CDR3 is 16 amino acids. CDR1 and CDR2 from the germline V gene are SGHNT and YYREEE (reference sequence). The germline V and J ends were trimmed by 5 bases and 0 bases, with 15 bases remaining between them. The chain's CDR3 is CASSREGTLAKNIQYF. In DNA, the CDR3 is TGTGCCAGCAGTCGTGAAGGAACCCTAGCCAAAAACATTCAGTACTTC. Filled out from reference TRBV5-4 and TRBJ2-4, the complete variable domain reads ETGVTQSPTHLIKTRGQQVTLRCSSQSGHNTVSWYQQALGQGPQFIFQYYREEENGRGNFPPRFSGLQFPNYSSELNVNALELDDSALYLCASSREGTLAKNIQYFGAGTRLSVL.

This clone was seen only once. The chain joins TRBV10-3 to TRBJ2-3, with a possible D match to TRBD1 (6 bases). This CDR3 comprises 14 residues. From germline, CDR1 is ENHRY and CDR2 SYGVKD. The V gene lost 6 bases and the J gene lost 0 bases, with 10 bases spanning the gap. CDR3 nucleotides: TGTGCCATCAGGTACAGGGAGAGCACAGATACGCAGTATTTT. Its protein is CAIRYRESTDTQYF.

This chain joins TRBV4-1 and TRBJ2-1; D is uncertain. The length of the CDR3 is 11 residues. Trimming removed 1 base from V and 12 bases from J, with 7 bases in between. Germline CDR1 and CDR2: MGHRA and YSYEKL. This CDR3 reads CASSQGLLQFF. CDR3 DNA sequence: TGCGCCAGCAGCCAAGGACTCCTGCAGTTCTTC.

The rearrangement joins TRBV7-7 to TRBJ2-5; TRBD2 matches at 9 bases. Germline CDR1 reads SSHAT; CDR2 reads FNYEAQ (reference sequence). V was pared by 1 base and J by 3 bases, with 3 bases of the junction left unmatched. CDR3 length: 15 residues. Here the CDR3 DNA reads TGTGCCAGCAGCTTAGTAGCGGGGGTGGAAGAGACCCAGTACTTC. This encodes CASSLVAGVEETQYF.

This clone was found once. V is TRBV30 and J is TRBJ1-1; D is uncertain. The V and J ends lost 0 bases and 8 bases respectively, with 22 bases between them. CDR3 length equals 16 residues. The germline gives CDR1 GTSNPN, CDR2 SVGIG (reference sequence). CDR3 sequence: CAWSVYAGDGGTEAFF. DNA for the CDR3: TGTGCCTGGAGTGTATACGCTGGCGACGGAGGAACAGAAGCTTTCTTT.

The rearrangement uses TRBV5-8 and TRBJ1-5; 9 bases line up with TRBD1. CDR3 length equals 15 residues. J lost 7 bases, V lost 3 bases, and 8 bases had no gene match. Germline V gene data show CDR1 as SGHTS and CDR2 as YDEGEE. CDR3 nucleotides: TGTGCCAGCAGCTGGCGGACAGGGGACGGCCAGCCCCAGCATTTT. The encoded protein is CASSWRTGDGQPQHF. Complete variable domain (other parts from reference TRBV5-8 and TRBJ1-5): EAGVTQSPTHLIKTRGQQATLRCSPISGHTSVYWYQQALGLGLQFLLWYDEGEERNRGNFPPRFSGRQFPNYSSELNVNALELEDSALYLCASSWRTGDGQPQHFGDGTRLSIL.

This clone was seen a handful of times. V is TRBV7-3 and J is TRBJ1-2, with no clear D. The V end lost 5 bases, the J end lost 7 bases, and 14 bases lay between the germline ends. The CDR3 runs 13 residues. Germline lookup yields CDR1 SGHTA and CDR2 FQGTGA. The CDR3 sequence is CASSPGPGRGYTF. The DNA of the CDR3 is TGTGCCAGCAGCCCGGGCCCAGGCCGTGGCTACACCTTC.

DNA of the CDR3: TGTGCCAGCAGCTCCTGGGGTGGCTACACCTTC. It translates to CASSSWGGYTF. The chain is built from TRBV7-2 and TRBJ1-2; D not resolved. V lost 4 bases and J lost 7, with 7 bases in between. The CDR3 extends over 11 amino acids. Germline CDR1 SGHTA, CDR2 FQGNSA.

The chain links TRBV7-9 to TRBJ2-7; D possibly corresponds to TRBD1 (6 bases). CDR1 is SEHNR and CDR2 is FQNEAQ in the germline V gene (reference sequence). With 4 bases removed from V and 6 bases from J, the gap between germline ends came to 16 bases. The CDR3 runs to 14 residues. The CDR3 region is CASSSTLGRGEQYF. CDR3 in DNA: TGTGCCAGCAGCTCCACTCTCGGCAGGGGCGAGCAGTACTTC.

For the CDR3, the DNA is TGCGCCAGCAGCCAAGAGGACTGGGGCAATGAGCAGTTCTTC. Translated: CASSQEDWGNEQFF. The genes are TRBV4-1 and TRBJ2-1; D might be TRBD2 (5 bases). Germline CDR1 reads MGHRA; CDR2 reads YSYEKL. The ends were cut back, 0 bases at V and 6 bases at J, with 9 bases in the middle. The CDR3 loop spans 14 amino acids.

This chain links TRBV7-8 with TRBJ1-1; 10 bases fit TRBD1. The CDR3 is 15 amino acids. Trimming took 6 bases from V and 5 from J; bases not matched to a gene: 9. The germline CDR1 and CDR2 sequences are SGHVS and FQNEAQ. The DNA for the CDR3 is TGTGCCAGCAGTAACCGGACAGGGGGGTGGACTGAAGCTTTCTTT. Its protein product is CASSNRTGGWTEAFF. Together with reference TRBV7-8 and TRBJ1-1, the CDR3 gives the full variable domain: GAGVSQSPRYKVAKRGQDVALRCDPISGHVSLFWYQQALGQGPEFLTYFQNEAQLDKSGLPSDRFFAERPEGSVSTLKIQRTQQEDSAVYLCASSNRTGGWTEAFFGQGTRLTVV.

This clone has only a few counts. The chain combines TRBV5-1 with TRBJ1-6; 7 bases match TRBD1. The CDR3 is 14 amino acids. Germline V CDR1 and CDR2: SGHRS, YFSETQ. Losses at the gene ends were 4 bases for V and 6 bases for J; bases not matched to a gene: 4. The CDR3 is CASSPGTVNSPLHF. As DNA, the CDR3 is TGCGCCAGCAGCCCCGGGACAGTTAATTCACCCCTCCACTTT.

This clone turned up a few times. The genes are TRBV9 and TRBJ2-2; 8 nucleotides align to TRBD2. This CDR3 region has 16 residues. Germline CDR1 and CDR2: SGDLS and YYNGEE. V gave up 0 bases and J gave up 5 bases; unmatched junction bases: 6. CDR3 region: CASSVGSGAMTGELFF. The CDR3 DNA reads as TGTGCCAGCAGCGTAGGTAGCGGGGCCATGACCGGGGAGCTGTTTTTT. The entire variable domain, with the rest obtained from reference TRBV9 and TRBJ2-2, is as follows: DSGVTQTPKHLITATGQRVTLRCSPRSGDLSVYWYQQSLDQGLQFLIQYYNGEERAKGNILERFSAQQFPDLHSELNLSSLELGDSALYFCASSVGSGAMTGELFFGEGSRLTVL.

The chain carries TRBV5-1 and TRBJ2-7; no clear D gene. Germline CDR1 and CDR2: SGHRS and YFSETQ. This CDR3 comprises 13 residues. The V end was cut by 0 bases, the J end by 12 bases, with 16 bases between. In DNA form, the CDR3 reads TGCGCCAGCAGCTTGGAAACAGAAACGACGCCGTACTTC. It yields the protein CASSLETETTPYF.

The chain has TRBV6-5 and TRBJ2-7; no firm D call. CDR3 length: 13 residues. Germline V gene sequence: CDR1 MNHEY, CDR2 SVGAGI. V shed 5 bases and J shed 3 bases, with 11 bases lying between them. The CDR3 is CASSRTAGYEQYF. The CDR3 region has the DNA TGTGCCAGCAGTCGCACGGCTGGCTACGAGCAGTACTTC.

The chain combines TRBV7-9 with TRBJ1-1, with TRBD1 matching 7 bases. Germline trimming cut 2 bases from V and 8 bases from J; bases unmatched to any gene: 8. The germline CDR1 and CDR2 sequences are SEHNR and FQNEAQ (reference sequence). The length of the CDR3 is 14 residues. This CDR3 is CASSLTLTGKEAFF. CDR3 coding DNA: TGTGCCAGCAGCTTAACCTTGACAGGGAAAGAAGCTTTCTTT.

This sequence joins TRBV7-2 and TRBJ2-7; 9 bases are shared with TRBD2. CDR3 length equals 16 residues. CDR1 and CDR2 (germline): SGHTA, FQGNSA. The V gene end was trimmed by 6 bases and the J gene end by 3 bases; junction bases not matched to a gene: 12. CDR3: CASSPLAGASVYEQYF. Written as DNA, the CDR3 is TGTGCCAGCAGTCCACTAGCGGGCGCTTCTGTCTACGAGCAGTACTTC.

This clone was counted once. This chain links TRBV11-2 with TRBJ1-2; the match to TRBD1 covers 9 bases. Germline V gene data show CDR1 as SGHAT and CDR2 as FQNNGV. The CDR3 contains 19 residues. V shed 1 base and J 6 bases; nucleotides not matched to a gene: 18. The CDR3, as DNA: TGTGCCAGCAGCTTAGTTCCGCCCGGGACAGGGAATCCGTTTCATGGCTACACCTTC. It yields the protein CASSLVPPGTGNPFHGYTF.

The chain links TRBV7-2 to TRBJ1-1; TRBD1 might be the D (5 bases). Germline lookup yields CDR1 SGHTA and CDR2 FQGNSA. Trimming took 2 bases from V and 0 from J, leaving 16 bases between them. The CDR3 has 17 residues. The CDR3 protein is CASSLRLWGGLNTEAFF. In nucleotides, the CDR3 is TGTGCCAGCAGCTTACGGCTATGGGGGGGATTGAACACTGAAGCTTTCTTT.

This clone was counted a single time. The chain uses TRBV2 and TRBJ2-1; 7 bases fit TRBD1. The germline gives CDR1 SNHLY, CDR2 FYNNEI. V lost 2 bases, J lost 2 bases, and 6 bases stayed unmatched. The CDR3 is made up of 16 amino acids. CDR3 DNA: TGTGCCAGCAGTGAAAGCAGGGGGATCACCTACAATGAGCAGTTCTTC. This encodes CASSESRGITYNEQFF. The complete variable domain, with remaining parts taken from reference TRBV2 and TRBJ2-1, reads EPEVTQTPSHQVTQMGQEVILRCVPISNHLYFYWYRQILGQKVEFLVSFYNNEISEKSEIFDDQFSVERPDGSNFTLKIRSTKLEDSAMYFCASSESRGITYNEQFFGPGTRLTVL.

V is TRBV5-1 and J is TRBJ1-6; maybe TRBD1 (5 bases). The germline V and J ends were trimmed by 5 bases and 2 bases, with 11 bases remaining between them. The germline gives CDR1 SGHRS, CDR2 YFSETQ. The CDR3 length is 15 residues. This chain's CDR3 is CASRRDGAYNSPLHF. In DNA, the CDR3 is TGCGCCAGCAGAAGGGACGGAGCCTATAATTCACCCCTCCACTTT.

The chain joins TRBV5-1 to TRBJ2-5; 9 bases align to TRBD1. V lost 0 bases, J lost 6 bases, and 15 bases stayed unmatched. CDR1 and CDR2 (germline): SGHRS, YFSETQ. This CDR3 contains 18 residues. The CDR3 region has the DNA TGCGCCAGCAGCTTGGACGGCGACAGGGGGTTTAGTTTGAAGACCCAGTACTTC. Translated: CASSLDGDRGFSLKTQYF.

The V call is TRBV6-5, the J call TRBJ2-4; TRBD2 agrees at 7 bases. Germline lookup yields CDR1 MNHEY and CDR2 SVGAGI. This CDR3 comprises 14 residues. Trimming removed 6 bases from V and 2 bases from J; junction bases left unmatched: 4. As DNA, the CDR3 is TGTGCCAGCAGGCCTAGCGGCTCCAAAAACATTCAGTACTTC. This sequence encodes CASRPSGSKNIQYF.